The 16 T cell receptor beta chains listed next were all sequenced from one sample in a study of T cells after posttransplantation cyclophosphamide. The repertoire was sequenced with immunoSEQ multiplex PCR; TCRdb's copy has only in-frame clones and lacks some. The sample lists some 8,500 clones, roughly 84% occurring once. A marrow graft followed busulfan-fludarabine conditioning, with cyclophosphamide on days +3 and +4. Material: PBMCs, obtained after allogeneic stem cell transplant with posttransplant cyclophosphamide. All receptors derive from a female patient between 40 and 50 years old who received an allogeneic stem cell transplant from an unrelated donor, was CMV-positive, and had no GVHD. Some T cells may have originated in the graft donor.

This chain joins TRBV4-3 and TRBJ1-3; weak D call: TRBD1 (6 bases). Trimming took off 5 bases at V and 4 bases at J, with 15 bases between the two ends. The CDR3 runs 15 residues. Germline assignment: CDR1 LGHNA and CDR2 YSLEER. CDR3 loop: CASSGDTGSGNTIYF. CDR3 nucleotides: TGCGCCAGCAGCGGGGACACAGGGTCGGGAAACACCATATATTTT.

The chain recombines TRBV2 with TRBJ2-7; 10 bases fit TRBD1. Germline V gives CDR1 SNHLY, CDR2 FYNNEI. The junction had 9 bases not matched to a gene; V was cut back by 7 bases and J by 3 bases. The CDR3 is 15 residues long. The CDR3 nucleotides read TGTGCCAGCATTAAGGAGACAGGGGGCATCTACGAGCAGTACTTC. Amino acids: CASIKETGGIYEQYF.

V is TRBV6-5 and J is TRBJ2-1; the match to TRBD2 covers 12 bases. Trimming cost V 5 bases and J 6 bases; bases outside gene matches: 2. The V gene's germline CDR1 is MNHEY and CDR2 SVGAGI. CDR3 length: 14 residues. CDR3 sequence reads: CASSLAGGPNEQFF. The CDR3 DNA sequence: TGTGCCAGCAGTCTAGCGGGGGGGCCCAATGAGCAGTTCTTC.

This clone has a single count. The V gene is TRBV6-4, the J gene TRBJ1-3; D gene ambiguous. CDR3 length equals 15 residues. The V end was cut by 5 bases, the J end by 0 bases, with 11 bases between. The germline gives CDR1 MRHNA, CDR2 SNTAGT. CDR3 sequence: CASSRRAYSGNTIYF. CDR3 nucleotide sequence: TGTGCCAGCAGTAGGCGGGCATACTCTGGAAACACCATATATTTT.

J is TRBJ2-5 and V is TRBV19; possibly TRBD2 for D (6 bases). CDR1 LNHDA and CDR2 SQIVND come from the germline V gene (reference sequence). V lost 3 bases and J lost 1, with 12 bases in between. This CDR3 comprises 15 residues. The CDR3 DNA is TGTGCCAGTAGTATCTCCCGGGGGTCCCAAGAGACCCAGTACTTC. This encodes CASSISRGSQETQYF.

The J gene is TRBJ1-1, the V gene TRBV7-3, with TRBD1 identical over 7 bases. Germline loops: CDR1 SGHTA, CDR2 FQGTGA. Trimming cost V 5 bases and J 1 base; bases outside gene matches: 4. CDR3 size: 14 residues. CDR3 sequence: CASSPGQANTEAFF. CDR3 bases: TGTGCCAGCAGCCCCGGACAGGCGAACACTGAAGCTTTCTTT. Full variable domain (remainder filled in from reference TRBV7-3 and TRBJ1-1): GAGVSQTPSNKVTEKGKYVELRCDPISGHTALYWYRQSLGQGPEFLIYFQGTGAADDSGLPNDRFFAVRPEGSVSTLKIQRTERGDSAVYLCASSPGQANTEAFFGQGTRLTVV.

V gene TRBV28 combines with J gene TRBJ1-5, with D possibly being TRBD1 (5 bases). Germline CDR1 MDHEN, CDR2 SYDVKM. Trimming took 0 bases from V and 8 from J, leaving 17 bases between them. The CDR3 runs to 16 residues. CDR3 nucleotide sequence: TGTGCCAGCAGTTTATGGGGATTTTGGCAGGGTGAGCCCCAGCATTTT. It is translated as CASSLWGFWQGEPQHF. Filled out from reference TRBV28 and TRBJ1-5, the complete variable domain reads DVKVTQSSRYLVKRTGEKVFLECVQDMDHENMFWYRQDPGLGLRLIYFSYDVKMKEKGDIPEGYSVSREKKERFSLILESASTNQTSMYLCASSLWGFWQGEPQHFGDGTRLSIL.

The rearrangement joins TRBV9 to TRBJ2-7; 8 bases are shared with TRBD2. CDR1 SGDLS and CDR2 YYNGEE come from the germline V gene. The CDR3 has 14 amino acids. V lost 0 bases, J lost 5 bases, and 4 bases stayed unmatched. The CDR3 coding sequence is TGTGCCAGCAGCGTAGCCGGGGGGGTGGACGAGCAGTACTTC. Protein sequence: CASSVAGGVDEQYF.

The J gene is TRBJ1-4, the V gene TRBV28, with TRBD1 matching over 10 bases. V dropped 6 bases and J dropped 8; count of bases not matched to a gene: 6. The germline V gene encodes CDR1 MDHEN and CDR2 SYDVKM. The CDR3 length is 14 residues. The CDR3 DNA follows: TGTGCCAGCAGCCCCGGGACAGGGGTCGAAAAACTGTTTTTT. Translation: CASSPGTGVEKLFF.

The chain joins TRBV30 to TRBJ1-3, with D tentatively TRBD1 (6 bases). Trimming pared 0 bases from V and 0 bases from J, leaving 12 bases between. Germline V gives CDR1 GTSNPN, CDR2 SVGIG (reference sequence). The CDR3 runs to 16 residues. The CDR3 DNA is TGTGCCTGGAGTGTAATGGGGACAAACTCTGGAAACACCATATATTTT. It codes for CAWSVMGTNSGNTIYF.

V gene TRBV16 combines with J gene TRBJ1-6; weak D call: TRBD1 (6 bases). From germline, CDR1 is KGHSY and CDR2 FQNENV. The CDR3 covers 17 residues. The V end was cut by 0 bases, the J end by 7 bases, with 16 bases between. In DNA, the CDR3 is TGTGCCAGCAGCCAATCCGCGGGGGGCGGAGGGAATTCACCCCTCCACTTT. Amino acid sequence: CASSQSAGGGGNSPLHF.

CDR3 nucleotides: TGTGCCAGCAGCTCAACCGGGACAGGGCTCTCCTACGAGCAGTACTTC. Residues: CASSSTGTGLSYEQYF. The V and J genes are TRBV7-2 and TRBJ2-7; 9 bases align to TRBD1. The V and J ends lost 4 bases and 0 bases, in that order; junction bases with no gene match: 7. CDR3 length: 16 residues. CDR1 and CDR2 from the germline V gene are SGHTA and FQGNSA.

CDR3 sequence: CASRTGSQETQYF. CDR3 DNA: TGTGCCAGCAGGACAGGTTCCCAAGAGACCCAGTACTTC. The V gene is TRBV6-1, the J gene TRBJ2-5; D possibly corresponds to TRBD1 (6 bases). Germline assignment: CDR1 MNHNS and CDR2 SASEGT. V was clipped by 6 bases and J by 1 base, with 9 bases between them. CDR3 length: 13 amino acids.

V is TRBV4-1 and J is TRBJ1-4, with D possibly being TRBD1 (6 bases). The germline gives CDR1 MGHRA, CDR2 YSYEKL. V was trimmed by 8 bases and J by 5 bases, leaving 15 bases between them. This CDR3 comprises 14 residues. The DNA of the CDR3 is TGCGCCAGCTATGTCCGGGGGGCAAATGAAAAACTGTTTTTT. Its protein product is CASYVRGANEKLFF.

The V gene is TRBV5-6, the J gene TRBJ1-2, with 7 bases that match TRBD1. V lost 1 base, J lost 4 bases, and 7 bases stayed unmatched. The germline gives CDR1 SGHDT, CDR2 YYEEEE. The CDR3 has 15 amino acids. CDR3 DNA: TGTGCCAGCAGCTTGCAGGGACAGTTTTCCTATGGCTACACCTTC. Protein product: CASSLQGQFSYGYTF.

This clone has just a few counts. The gene calls are TRBV5-5 and TRBJ1-1; D possibly corresponds to TRBD1 (6 bases). Trimming pared 0 bases from V and 1 base from J, leaving 7 bases between. This CDR3 is 14 amino acids long. CDR1 is SGHKS, CDR2 YYEKEE, per germline (reference sequence). DNA for the CDR3: TGTGCCAGCAGCTTGGAACAGGGGAACACTGAAGCTTTCTTT. Translating gives CASSLEQGNTEAFF.